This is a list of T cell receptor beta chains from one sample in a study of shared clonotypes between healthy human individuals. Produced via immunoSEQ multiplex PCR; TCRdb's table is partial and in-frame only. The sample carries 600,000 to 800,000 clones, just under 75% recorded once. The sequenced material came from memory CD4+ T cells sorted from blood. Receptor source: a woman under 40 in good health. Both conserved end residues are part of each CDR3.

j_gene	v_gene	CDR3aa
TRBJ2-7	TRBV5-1	CASSVGQAFYEQYF
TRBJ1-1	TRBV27	CASSLEGGVVNTEAFF
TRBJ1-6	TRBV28	CASSSRQVSPLHF
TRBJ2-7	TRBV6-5	CASSRGLAGGYEQYF
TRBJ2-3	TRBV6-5	CASSPRQIWTDTQYF
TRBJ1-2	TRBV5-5	CASSLTGAFGYTF
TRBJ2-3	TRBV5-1	CASSLGLAGSHGTDTQYF
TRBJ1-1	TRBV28	CASSVPLVMNTEAFF
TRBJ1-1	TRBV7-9	CASSKEENTEAFF
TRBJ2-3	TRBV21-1	CASSKGETSTDTQYF
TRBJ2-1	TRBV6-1	CASGASQFF
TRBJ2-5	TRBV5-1	CASSFTDRVFETQYF
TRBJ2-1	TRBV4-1	CASSQPSGLAGARQFF
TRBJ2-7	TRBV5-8	CASSTRGGYYEQYF
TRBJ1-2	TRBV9	CASSVATEIYGYTF
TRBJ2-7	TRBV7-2	CASSPLGGAWEQYF